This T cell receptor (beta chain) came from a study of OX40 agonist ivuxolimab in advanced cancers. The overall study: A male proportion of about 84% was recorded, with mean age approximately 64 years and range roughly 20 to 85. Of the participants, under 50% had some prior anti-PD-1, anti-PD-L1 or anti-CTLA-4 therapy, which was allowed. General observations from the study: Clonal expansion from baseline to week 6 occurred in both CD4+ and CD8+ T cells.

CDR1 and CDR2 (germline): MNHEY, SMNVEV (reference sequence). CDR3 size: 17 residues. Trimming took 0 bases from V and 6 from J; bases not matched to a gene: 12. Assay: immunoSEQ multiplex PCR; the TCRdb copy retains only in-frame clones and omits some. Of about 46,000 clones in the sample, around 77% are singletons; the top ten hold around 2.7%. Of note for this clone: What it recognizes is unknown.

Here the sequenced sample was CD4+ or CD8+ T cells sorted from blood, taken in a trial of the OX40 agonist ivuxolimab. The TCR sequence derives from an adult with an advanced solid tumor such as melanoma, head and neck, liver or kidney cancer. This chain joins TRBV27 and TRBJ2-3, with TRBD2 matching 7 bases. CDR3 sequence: CASSLSSWREQIDTQYF. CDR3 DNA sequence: TGTGCCAGCAGTTTATCAAGCTGGCGGGAGCAAATCGATACGCAGTATTTT.